This T cell receptor (beta chain) was profiled in a study of blood T cell repertoires in COVID-19. Some clones are missing from TCRdb's copy, which holds only in-frame ones; the method was immunoSEQ multiplex PCR. The repertoire holds about 59,000 clones, with roughly 87% as singletons. Germline loops: CDR1 GTSNPN, CDR2 SVGIG (reference sequence). V dropped 0 bases and J dropped 4; count of bases not matched to a gene: 12. CDR3 size: 17 residues. The rearrangement uses TRBV30 and TRBJ1-2, with 9 bases that match TRBD1. The origin of this receptor is a man aged 80 or over in a cohort sampled during active COVID-19. What was sequenced was peripheral blood. This chain's CDR3 is CAWSVPGQGRIGYGYTF. CDR3 bases: TGTGCCTGGAGTGTCCCTGGACAGGGGAGAATAGGCTATGGCTACACCTTC.